This T cell receptor (beta chain) was obtained from a study of molecular identifiers for immune sequencing clone quantification. TCRdb passed the PCR reads through MiXCR, listing each CDR3 protein once. The data contain 300,000 to 400,000 distinct CDR3 sequences, over 20% of them singletons. CDR1 is MNHNY and CDR2 is SVGAGI in the germline V gene (reference sequence). The CDR3 has 15 residues. Trimming removed 2 bases at V and 1 base at J, with 10 bases between. Ten or more counts support this clonotype. This TCR was recovered from a human donor in good health. Some libraries in this study had Jurkat cell RNA spiked in. Sequences were obtained from naive CD8+ T cells from blood, with Jurkat cell RNA spiked in. Subset indicated: FACS-sorted CD8+CD4-CCR7+CD45RA+ naive T cells. The rearrangement joins TRBV6-6 to TRBJ2-3; D may correspond to TRBD1 or TRBD2 (5 bases each). CDR3 sequence reads: CASSYGGRGTDTQYF. As DNA, the CDR3 is TGTGCCAGCAGTTACGGGGGACGGGGCACAGATACGCAGTATTTT.